The T cell receptor (beta chain) under discussion was sequenced for a study of cytomegalovirus exposure and HLA in healthy donors. In the study overall: HLA-typed donors were the source of tens of millions of unique TCRs held in an early data release. Points from the study as a whole: Association with HLA alleles at 0.05 false discovery rate was found for roughly 17,000 TCR beta sequences in a later analysis. Follow-up analysis found HLA locus-dependent TCR association rates, highest for DRB1 and lowest for HLA-C. Associated with cytomegalovirus, according to the listing, were 150 to 200 TCR beta chains.

PCR used 60 Vbeta primers and 13 Jbeta primers. TCRdb's copy holds only in-frame clones and misses some; the assay was immunoSEQ multiplex PCR. The sample shows around 200,000 clones, around 80% of them seen only once. Remarks on this clone: Its antigen is unidentified.

This TCR derives from a woman aged 55-70 years in good health and CMV-seropositive. The specimen sequenced was PBMCs.

CDR3 region: CSVAPGDTYEQYF. CDR3 bases: TGCAGCGTCGCCCCCGGGGATACCTACGAGCAGTACTTC. The rearrangement links TRBV29-1 to TRBJ2-7, with a tentative D call TRBD2 (5 bases). Looked up from germline, CDR1 is SQVTM and CDR2 is ANQGSEA. This CDR3 contains 13 residues. Trimming removed 6 bases from V and 2 bases from J, with 14 bases in between.